The clone carrying this T cell receptor (beta chain) has ten or more counts. As yet, its antigen is unknown. Researchers took RNA transcripts and amplified the TCR beta CDR3 regions from them. TCR CDR3 regions were first amplified by RT-PCR with HTBI primers. TCRdb processed the multiplex PCR reads anew with MiXCR; each CDR3 protein has one entry. The sample shows about 360,000 distinct CDR3 sequences, about 15% of them seen only once. The data belong to a study of T cells in Graves' hyperthyroidism and ophthalmopathy. Looking at the study overall: Before treatment of any kind, peripheral blood was taken at initial diagnosis.

The study, taken as a whole, reports: Most thyroid clonotypes expanded above 0.001 were also detected in blood.

This CDR3 spans 15 amino acids. Losses at the gene ends were 5 bases for V and 7 bases for J; bases not matched to a gene: 5. Germline CDR1 and CDR2: MNHEY and SMNVEV (reference sequence). This clonotype was sampled from a woman aged 18-29 years with Graves' hyperthyroidism that later progressed to Graves' ophthalmopathy. The sequenced sample consisted of blood. J is TRBJ2-1 and V is TRBV27; 13 nucleotides align to TRBD2. The CDR3 reads CASSPGLAGMNEQFF. CDR3 bases: TGTGCCAGCAGTCCGGGACTAGCGGGGATGAATGAGCAGTTCTTC.